The 4 T cell receptor beta chains given below trace back to one sample, sequenced in a study of blood T cells in healthy people across ages. Combining a sample-barcoded 5' primer with a J-beta primer mix, a second PCR ran for about 7 to 11 cycles. In TCRdb, the 5' RACE reads were re-called with MiXCR into one record per CDR3 protein. The sample has about 940,000 distinct CDR3 sequences; about 48% are singletons. Sample: blood. The receptors derive from a man aged 25-40 years in good health.

This clonotype has a handful of counts. This chain joins TRBV6-2 or TRBV6-3 and TRBJ2-5; 9 bases agree with TRBD1. The DNA end is more similar to TRBJ2-7, so the J call may be wrong. The CDR3 spans 14 residues. Germline-derived CDR1 and CDR2 are MNHEY and SVGEGT. The CDR3 region is CASSYWTGVREQYF. Written as DNA, the CDR3 is TGTGCCAGCAGTTATTGGACAGGGGTGCGCGAGCAGTACTTC.

This sequence joins TRBV20-1 and TRBJ2-3; 7 bases are a match to TRBD1. V gave up 8 bases and J gave up 5 bases; unmatched junction bases: 7. The CDR3 totals 12 residues. Germline V gives CDR1 DFQATT, CDR2 SNEGSKA (reference sequence). The CDR3 protein is CSSTSGGDTQYF. CDR3 bases: TGCAGTTCTACCTCAGGGGGAGATACGCAGTATTTT.

The chain recombines TRBV28 with TRBJ2-5, with 7 bases aligning to TRBD1. The germline V gene has CDR1 MDHEN and CDR2 SYDVKM. V lost 5 bases and J lost 1; bases outside the gene matches: 4. This CDR3 is built from 14 residues. The CDR3 DNA reads TGTGCCAGCAGTACACAGGGGTTCCAAGAGACCCAGTACTTC. It codes for CASSTQGFQETQYF.

This sequence joins TRBV12-3 or TRBV12-4 and TRBJ1-6; D is unclear. This CDR3 is 13 amino acids long. Trimming stripped 3 bases from V and 8 bases from J, with 8 bases between. The chain's CDR3 is CASSFARDSPLHF. CDR3 in DNA: TGTGCCAGCAGTTTCGCCCGAGATTCACCCCTCCACTTT.